Each of the 16 T cell receptor beta chains below was sequenced from the same sample in a study of blood T cell repertoires in COVID-19. TCRdb keeps only in-frame clones here, not all; method: immunoSEQ multiplex PCR. Among about 360,000 clones listed, about 86% were seen once. Sequencing was done on a sample of peripheral blood. Every receptor here comes from a woman aged 55-70 years with COVID-19, enrolled during active disease.

The chain is built from TRBV6-6 and TRBJ2-1; perhaps TRBD1 as D (6 bases). Germline CDR1 and CDR2: MNHNY and SVGAGI (reference sequence). The CDR3 loop spans 11 amino acids. Trimming cost V 5 bases and J 15 bases, with 14 bases left between them. CDR3 DNA: TGTGCCAGCAGTCAAGGACAGAGGCTGTTCTTC. Protein sequence: CASSQGQRLFF.

CDR3 sequence (DNA): TGCGCCAGCAGCTTCGCGCCTAGCACAGATACGCAGTATTTT. It encodes CASSFAPSTDTQYF. The chain is built from TRBV5-1 and TRBJ2-3, with no clear D. The V end lost 2 bases, the J end lost 0 bases, and 7 bases lay between the germline ends. Germline lookup yields CDR1 SGHRS and CDR2 YFSETQ. This CDR3 has 14 residues.

Only one count was recorded for this clone. The chain employs TRBV9 and TRBJ2-1; perhaps TRBD2 as D (5 bases). This CDR3 has 14 residues. The V end was cut by 1 base, the J end by 8 bases, with 13 bases between. Germline V gene lookup returns CDR1 SGDLS and CDR2 YYNGEE. CDR3 region: CASSVLPEGDEQFF. Here the CDR3 DNA reads TGTGCCAGCAGCGTACTTCCCGAGGGCGATGAGCAGTTCTTC.

The chain combines TRBV6-2 or TRBV6-3 with TRBJ1-1; TRBD1 might be the D (6 bases). Germline-derived CDR1 and CDR2 are MNHEY and SVGEGT. The CDR3 extends over 16 amino acids. Trimming shortened V by 2 bases and J by 2 bases, and 15 bases separated the two germline ends. The CDR3 loop is CASSYTDQGFNTEAFF. For the CDR3, the DNA is TGTGCCAGCAGTTACACAGATCAGGGGTTCAACACTGAAGCTTTCTTT.

This chain uses TRBV7-3 with TRBJ2-3, with 7 nucleotides matching TRBD2. CDR1 and CDR2 (germline): SGHTA, FQGTGA. The trim removed 5 bases at V and 7 bases at J, leaving 15 bases unmatched. CDR3 length equals 16 residues. The CDR3 DNA reads as TGTGCCAGCAGCCCATCCAGTCTGGGGGGGAAGTATACGCAGTATTTT. Translating it yields CASSPSSLGGKYTQYF.

The chain's CDR3 is CASSDGAGDTYEQYF. The CDR3 nucleotides are TGTGCCAGCAGCGACGGTGCAGGGGACACCTACGAGCAGTACTTC. This chain connects TRBV9 to TRBJ2-7, with D perhaps matching TRBD1 (6 bases). The CDR3 runs to 15 residues. The germline V gene encodes CDR1 SGDLS and CDR2 YYNGEE. V lost 3 bases to trimming and J lost 2 bases, with 15 bases between them.

This clone was seen just once. This chain joins TRBV10-3 and TRBJ2-3, with a possible D match to TRBD1 (5 bases). CDR3 length: 15 amino acids. V lost 6 bases, J lost 2 bases, and 15 bases lay in between. Germline CDR1 is ENHRY and CDR2 is SYGVKD. CDR3 in amino acids: CAISQGTYSTDTQYF. CDR3 DNA sequence: TGTGCCATCAGCCAGGGTACTTATTCCACAGATACGCAGTATTTT.

This sequence joins TRBV30 and TRBJ1-2; TRBD1 aligns across 7 bases. This CDR3 contains 11 residues. CDR1 and CDR2 from the germline V gene are GTSNPN and SVGIG (reference sequence). V was clipped by 4 bases and J by 8 bases; unmatched bases: 4. The CDR3 loop is CAWIRGAGYTF. CDR3 DNA: TGTGCCTGGATCAGGGGGGCCGGCTACACCTTC.

The V gene is TRBV7-6, the J gene TRBJ2-7; the match to TRBD1 covers 8 bases. Germline CDR1 SGHVS, CDR2 FNYEAQ. Losses at the gene ends were 4 bases for V and 5 bases for J; bases not matched to a gene: 7. CDR3 length equals 14 residues. The CDR3 region has the DNA TGTGCCAGCAGCTCCGGACAGGGAACTCACGAGCAGTACTTC. Amino acids: CASSSGQGTHEQYF.

The chain links TRBV6-6 to TRBJ1-1; D is perhaps TRBD1 (5 bases). Between the trimmed V and J ends, which lost 0 bases and 3 bases, there was a span of 11 bases. CDR3 length equals 15 residues. Germline CDR1 is MNHNY and CDR2 is SVGAGI (reference sequence). The CDR3 DNA follows: TGTGCCAGCAGTTACTCGATTCAGGGTGACACTGAAGCTTTCTTT. Protein sequence: CASSYSIQGDTEAFF.

There are a few counts of this clone. The sample holds other DNA sequences that translate to the same CDR3. This chain uses TRBV3-1 (or the pseudogene TRBV3-2) with TRBJ2-5, with a possible D match to TRBD2 (5 bases). V was clipped by 4 bases and J by 4 bases, with 10 bases between them. The CDR3 is 13 amino acids. Germline loops: CDR1 LGHDT, CDR2 YNNKEL (reference sequence). This CDR3 is CASSPYEGETQYF. In nucleotides, the CDR3 is TGTGCCAGCAGCCCTTATGAGGGAGAGACCCAGTACTTC.

The chain couples TRBV2 to TRBJ2-7; D is uncertain. Trimming took off 6 bases at V and 7 bases at J, with 13 bases between the two ends. This CDR3 has 12 amino acids. CDR1 is SNHLY, CDR2 FYNNEI, per germline. The CDR3: CASSATAWEQYF. In nucleotides, the CDR3 is TGTGCCAGCAGCGCAACAGCCTGGGAGCAGTACTTC.

Comment on this clone: The DNA is omitted, as the CDR3 cannot be located on it reliably, and the CDR3 follows TCRdb's listing. This chain connects TRBV12-5 to TRBJ1-4. Both ends counted, the CDR3 spans 17 residues. Germline CDR1 is LGHNT and CDR2 is FRNRAP. CDR3: CASGLGTGGSENEKLFF.

This clone was detected once. The rearrangement uses TRBV6-6 and TRBJ2-2, with D possibly TRBD2 on 5 matching bases. Germline V gives CDR1 MNHNY, CDR2 SVGAGI (reference sequence). The CDR3 runs to 15 residues. Trimming took 5 bases from V and 7 from J, leaving 17 bases between them. CDR3 in DNA: TGTGCCAGCAGTCATAGTCGGACTGGGGTCGGGGAGCTGTTTTTT. Encoded protein: CASSHSRTGVGELFF.

This clone was observed once. This chain connects TRBV6-2 or TRBV6-3 to TRBJ2-6; 7 bases agree with TRBD2. The germline V gene has CDR1 MNHEY and CDR2 SVGEGT. The V segment lost 2 bases and the J segment 1 base; nucleotides outside the gene matches: 11. This CDR3 has 19 amino acids. In nucleotides, the CDR3 is TGTGCCAGCAGTTACAAAGCGGGGTCCATAACGTCTGGGGCCAACGTCCTGACTTTC. Encoded protein: CASSYKAGSITSGANVLTF.

The V and J genes are TRBV9 and TRBJ1-4; D is possibly TRBD1 (5 bases). This CDR3 region has 15 residues. The germline gives CDR1 SGDLS, CDR2 YYNGEE. V was trimmed by 3 bases and J by 8 bases, leaving 17 bases between them. As DNA, the CDR3 is TGTGCCAGCAGCGATCAAGGACACCGAGGAGAAAAACTGTTTTTT. This translates into CASSDQGHRGEKLFF. Looking up the rest from reference TRBV9 and TRBJ1-4 gives the full variable domain: DSGVTQTPKHLITATGQRVTLRCSPRSGDLSVYWYQQSLDQGLQFLIQYYNGEERAKGNILERFSAQQFPDLHSELNLSSLELGDSALYFCASSDQGHRGEKLFFGSGTQLSVL.